This T cell receptor (beta chain) was found in a study of blood T cells in healthy people across ages. As for the study in general: Every two T cells gave about one barcoded beta molecule via template switching. The study's findings and limits: A roughly linear fall in TCR beta diversity per million T cells was seen with increasing age.

Through a sample-barcoded 5' primer and a J-beta primer mix, a second PCR was run for roughly 6 to 12 cycles. One entry per CDR3 protein, called by TCRdb with MiXCR from the 5' RACE reads. This sample has 1.5 million to 2 million distinct CDR3 sequences, with around 36% found just once. Trimming removed 9 bases from V and 5 bases from J; junction bases left unmatched: 8. Germline-derived CDR1 and CDR2 are SGDLS and YYNGEE. There are 14 residues in the CDR3. To note about this clonotype: Its antigen is not identified.

Each sample gave at least 6.5 million isolated PBMCs. J is TRBJ1-6 and V is TRBV9; 7 nucleotides align to TRBD1. Sequences were obtained from blood. The clonotype originates from a woman younger than 45 in good health. The DNA of the CDR3 is TGTGCCAACTCCTCCGGGACAGATAATTCACCCCTCCACTTT. This gives the protein CANSSGTDNSPLHF.